What follows describes a single TCR beta chain. Other DNA variants within this sample encode the same CDR3. Two replicates per tumor sample, mostly from 4.8 ug of genomic DNA. TCRdb's table, derived via immunoSEQ multiplex PCR, lists solely in-frame clones and lacks some. Among more than 9,500 clones listed, around three fifths were seen once. The germline V gene has CDR1 SGHAT and CDR2 FQNNGV. The V end lost 3 bases, the J end lost 5 bases, and 16 bases lay between the germline ends. CDR3 length: 15 residues. This record comes from a study of neoadjuvant anti-PD-1 for oral cavity cancer. The receptor was derived from a person between 40 and 80 years old with oral cavity squamous cell carcinoma. Source: tumor tissue, taken before nivolumab (anti-PD-1) treatment. The chain recombines TRBV11-2 with TRBJ2-5, with D perhaps TRBD2 (6 bases). In nucleotides, the CDR3 is TGTGCCAGCAGCTTTAAAGGCTTACGGGGGGAGACCCAGTACTTC. Its translation: CASSFKGLRGETQYF.